This record concerns one T cell receptor beta chain sequence. The antigen is undetermined. Trimming removed 0 bases at V and 2 bases at J, with 7 bases between. CDR3 size: 14 residues. CDR1 is LGHNA, CDR2 YNFKEQ, per germline. Time point here: recipient sample about 28 days before transplant, after cytoreduction. The data originate from a study of T cell clonotyping in hematopoietic cell transplantation. Profiled with immunoSEQ multiplex PCR; TCRdb holds only in-frame clones, not every one. The sample has 45,000 or so clones, around 80% seen once. Findings and caveats of the study: Pathologically expanded recipient clonotypes increased progressively from day 30 to day 180 as diversity fell. CD4 and CD8 repertoire contributions could not be separated without sorting.

Specimen: peripheral blood mononuclear cells, collected before stem cell transplant. The chain joins TRBV4-2 to TRBJ1-2; no reliable D call. This receptor was identified in a man in his fifties or sixties with myelodysplastic syndrome. Some clones in this sample may be carry-over from other donors' samples. The CDR3 loop reads CASSQDLGNYGYTF. The CDR3 nucleotides are TGTGCCAGCAGCCAAGATTTAGGAAACTATGGCTACACCTTC.